The entry below gives a single T cell receptor (beta chain) sequence along with its context. Its specificity is unknown. Trimming left V 3 bases short and J 3 bases short, with 14 bases between. CDR1 and CDR2 (germline): SGHVS, FNYEAQ. The CDR3 runs 16 residues. Profiled with immunoSEQ multiplex PCR; TCRdb holds only in-frame clones, not every one. The sample lists roughly 85,000 clones, 88% occurring once. These data are taken from a study of T cell responses to AZD1222 COVID-19 vaccine. Study-wide results and caveats: Unmutated variant regions reportedly attract nearly half of all spike-specific TCRs. In a largely white British group with more females than males, clonal diversity was possibly underestimated.

The receptor's source is an adult in good health. The chain combines TRBV7-6 with TRBJ1-4, with D unclear. Here the sequenced sample was peripheral blood, taken on day 0 of MenACWY control vaccination. The CDR3 loop is CASSLRASGANEKLFF. The CDR3 bases are TGTGCCAGCAGCTTGAGGGCGTCCGGGGCTAATGAAAAACTGTTTTTT.